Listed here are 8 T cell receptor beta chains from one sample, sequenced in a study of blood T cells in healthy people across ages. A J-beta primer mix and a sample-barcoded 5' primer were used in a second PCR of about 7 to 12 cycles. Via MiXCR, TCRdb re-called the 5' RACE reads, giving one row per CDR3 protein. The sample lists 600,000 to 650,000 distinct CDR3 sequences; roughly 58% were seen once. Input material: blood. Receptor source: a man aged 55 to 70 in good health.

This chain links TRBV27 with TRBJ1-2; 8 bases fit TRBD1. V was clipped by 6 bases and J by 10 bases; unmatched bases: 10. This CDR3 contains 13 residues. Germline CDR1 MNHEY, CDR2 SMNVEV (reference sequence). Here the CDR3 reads CASSNPGTGPYTF. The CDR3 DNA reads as TGTGCCAGCAGCAACCCCGGGACAGGCCCCTACACCTTC.

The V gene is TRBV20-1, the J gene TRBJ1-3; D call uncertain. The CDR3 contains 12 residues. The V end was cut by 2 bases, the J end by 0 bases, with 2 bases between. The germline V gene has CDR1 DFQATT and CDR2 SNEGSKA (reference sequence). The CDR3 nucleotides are TGCAGTGCTAGACGCTCTGGAAACACCATATATTTT. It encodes CSARRSGNTIYF.

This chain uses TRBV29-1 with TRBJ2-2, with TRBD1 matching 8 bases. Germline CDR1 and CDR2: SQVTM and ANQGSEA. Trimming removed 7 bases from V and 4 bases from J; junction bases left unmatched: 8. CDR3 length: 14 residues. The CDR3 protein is CSATGDRLTGELFF. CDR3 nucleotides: TGCAGCGCAACAGGGGACAGGCTCACCGGGGAGCTGTTTTTT.

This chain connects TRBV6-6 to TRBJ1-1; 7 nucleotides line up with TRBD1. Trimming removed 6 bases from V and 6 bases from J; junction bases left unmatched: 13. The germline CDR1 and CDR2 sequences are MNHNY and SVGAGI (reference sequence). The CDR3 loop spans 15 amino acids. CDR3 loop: CASSSINRGAAEAFF. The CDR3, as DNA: TGTGCCAGCAGCTCCATTAACAGGGGAGCGGCTGAAGCTTTCTTT.

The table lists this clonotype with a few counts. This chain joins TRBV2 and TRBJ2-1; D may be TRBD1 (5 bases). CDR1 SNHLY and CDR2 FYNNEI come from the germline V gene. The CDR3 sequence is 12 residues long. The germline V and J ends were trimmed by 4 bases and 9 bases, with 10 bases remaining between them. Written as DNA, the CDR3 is TGTGCCAGCAGTGCGACAGTCAGTGAGCAGTTCTTC. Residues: CASSATVSEQFF.

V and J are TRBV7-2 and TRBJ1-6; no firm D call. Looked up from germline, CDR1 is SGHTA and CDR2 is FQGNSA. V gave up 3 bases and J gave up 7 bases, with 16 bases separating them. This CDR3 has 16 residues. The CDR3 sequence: CASSLGSDQKNSPLHF. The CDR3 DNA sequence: TGTGCCAGCAGCTTGGGGAGCGACCAGAAAAATTCACCCCTCCACTTT. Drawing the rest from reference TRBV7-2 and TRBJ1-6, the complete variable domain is GAGVSQSPSNKVTEKGKDVELRCDPISGHTALYWYRQSLGQGLEFLIYFQGNSAPDKSGLPSDRFSAERTGGSVSTLTIQRTQQEDSAVYLCASSLGSDQKNSPLHFGNGTRLTVT.

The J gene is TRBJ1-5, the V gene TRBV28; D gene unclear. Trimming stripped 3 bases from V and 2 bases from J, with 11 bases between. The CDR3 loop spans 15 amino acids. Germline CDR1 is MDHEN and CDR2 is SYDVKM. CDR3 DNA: TGTGCCAGCAGTTTGAGGCAGTTAGGCAATCAGCCCCAGCATTTT. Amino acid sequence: CASSLRQLGNQPQHF.

Here the CDR3 reads CASGQQEQETQYF. CDR3 nucleotide sequence: TGTGCCAGCGGTCAACAGGAGCAAGAGACCCAGTACTTC. The chain links TRBV2 to TRBJ2-5, with D perhaps matching TRBD1 (5 bases). V lost 8 bases and J 2 bases, leaving 12 bases between the germline ends. Germline CDR1 SNHLY, CDR2 FYNNEI. CDR3 length: 13 amino acids.